Listed below are T cell receptor beta chains from one sample, sequenced in a study of cytomegalovirus exposure and HLA in healthy donors. Sequencing used immunoSEQ multiplex PCR; TCRdb keeps in-frame clones, though not all of them. Counted here are 100,000 to 150,000 clones, about 70% occurring once; the ten biggest clones make up roughly 7%. The sequencing input was PBMCs. Receptor source: a male donor in good health and CMV-seronegative. Both conserved end residues are part of each CDR3. D genes are given only for firm matches. Size is omitted from some rows. Given values are once, few, many or a class for expanded clones.

V: TRBV9; D: TRBD2; J: TRBJ2-7; size: few; DNA: TGTGCCAGCAGCGAGGGAGGGGAGCCTTCCTACGAGCAGTACTTC; CDR3: CASSEGGEPSYEQYF
V: TRBV27; D: .; J: TRBJ2-5; size: .; DNA: TGTGCCAGCAGTCCCCCTGCGTCGGAGACCCAGTACTTC; CDR3: CASSPPASETQYF
V: TRBV4-3; D: .; J: TRBJ1-5; size: .; DNA: TGCGCCAGCAGCTTCGGGGTGAGCAATCAGCCCCAGCATTTT; CDR3: CASSFGVSNQPQHF
V: TRBV7-2; D: .; J: TRBJ2-3; size: .; DNA: TGTGCCAGCAGCAAGAGGGCAGTAAGCACAGATACGCAGTATTTT; CDR3: CASSKRAVSTDTQYF
V: TRBV6-1; D: TRBD1; J: TRBJ2-7; size: .; DNA: TGTGCCAGCAGTGAAGAATCAAGGACAGGGGTGACAGAATTAACCTACGAGCAGTACTTC; CDR3: CASSEESRTGVTELTYEQYF
V: TRBV27; D: .; J: TRBJ2-4; size: .; DNA: TGTGCCAGCAGTTTACAGGGCAAAAACATTCAGTACTTC; CDR3: CASSLQGKNIQYF
V: TRBV5-1; D: .; J: TRBJ1-2; size: .; DNA: TGCGCCAGCAGCTATCCTCAGGAAGACTATGGCTACACCTTC; CDR3: CASSYPQEDYGYTF
V: TRBV9; D: .; J: TRBJ2-2; size: .; DNA: TGTGCCAGCAGCGCCAACAGGGAATTCATGACCGGGGAGCTGTTTTTT; CDR3: CASSANREFMTGELFF
V: TRBV29-1; D: TRBD2; J: TRBJ2-7; size: .; DNA: TGCAGCGTTGAAGGGCTAGCGGGAGACCGGGGCTACGAGCAGTACTTC; CDR3: CSVEGLAGDRGYEQYF
V: TRBV6-5; D: .; J: TRBJ2-7; size: once; DNA: TGTGCCAGCAGTCGTGGCAGGCAGTCCTACGAGCAGTACTTC; CDR3: CASSRGRQSYEQYF
V: TRBV6-6; D: .; J: TRBJ2-7; size: .; DNA: TGTGCCAGCAGTTTCTCGGGGAGCTCCTACGAGCAGTACTTC; CDR3: CASSFSGSSYEQYF
V: TRBV5-4; D: .; J: TRBJ2-3; size: .; DNA: TGTGCCAGCAGCCCCAGAGCGGGCCGGTATGTAGATACGCAGTATTTT; CDR3: CASSPRAGRYVDTQYF
V: TRBV4-3; D: .; J: TRBJ2-5; size: .; DNA: TGCGCCAGCAGCCAAGAGTACGGCCAAGAGACCCAGTACTTC; CDR3: CASSQEYGQETQYF
V: TRBV7-2; D: .; J: TRBJ1-3; size: .; DNA: TGTGCCAGCAGCCTAGGGCCGGGAGGAAACACCATATATTTT; CDR3: CASSLGPGGNTIYF
V: TRBV6-5; D: TRBD1; J: TRBJ2-1; size: .; DNA: TGTGCCAGCAGCATCGACAGGGGCCTCTACAATGAGCAGTTCTTC; CDR3: CASSIDRGLYNEQFF
V: TRBV7-9; D: .; J: TRBJ2-7; size: .; DNA: TGTGCCAGCAGCTTTGGGGCAGGGTATTCGGTAGAGCAGTACTTC; CDR3: CASSFGAGYSVEQYF